Shown below are 26 T cell receptor beta chains from a single sample sequenced in a study of shared clonotypes between healthy human individuals (dated by TCRdb to 2020 to 2021). The method behind the library was the immunoSEQ multiplex PCR assay. TCRdb's version of the immuneACCESS table is confined to in-frame rearrangements and falls short of the full clone set. An unresolved V gene accounts for under half of the shortfall where checked; the remainder is of unknown origin. This sample is represented by about 1.1 million clones; about 72% of them were singletons. Of the sample, 0.89% falls within the top ten clones. What was sequenced was memory CD4+ T cells from PBMCs. Interpreted using the paper, the cell subset or site label stands for: CD45RA-negative fraction. The receptor set was obtained from a man younger than 30 in good health. Some clones in this sample may be carry-over from other donors' samples.

The chain is built from TRBV5-1 and TRBJ2-2; TRBD1 matches 7 bases. Germline V gene lookup returns CDR1 SGHRS and CDR2 YFSETQ. Trimming at V came to 2 bases and at J to 1 base, leaving 5 bases not matched to a gene. The CDR3 covers 16 residues. The CDR3 DNA reads TGCGCCAGCAGCTTACTTTCAGGGGGGAACACCGGGGAGCTGTTTTTT. It specifies CASSLLSGGNTGELFF.

The V gene is TRBV10-3, the J gene TRBJ1-2, with D hard to call. This CDR3 spans 16 amino acids. The V gene's germline CDR1 is ENHRY and CDR2 SYGVKD. With 3 bases removed from V and 6 bases from J, the gap between germline ends came to 20 bases. The CDR3 reads CAISDPRPLQGHGYTF. In DNA, the CDR3 is TGTGCCATCAGTGACCCCCGGCCCCTACAAGGTCATGGCTACACCTTC.

J is TRBJ2-2 and V is TRBV30; tentatively, D is TRBD2 (6 bases). CDR1 and CDR2 (germline): GTSNPN, SVGIG (reference sequence). CDR3 length: 17 residues. V was shortened by 4 bases and J by 4 bases, with 22 bases between the two germline ends. CDR3 DNA sequence: TGTGCCTGGAACTACGGGGGTTTTGGAGGGGTCACCGGGGAGCTGTTTTTT. It codes for CAWNYGGFGGVTGELFF.

This clone was recorded a few times. The chain uses TRBV5-6 and TRBJ2-1; TRBD2 aligns across 7 bases. The V gene end was trimmed by 4 bases and the J gene end by 1 base; junction bases not matched to a gene: 11. This CDR3 is 17 amino acids long. Germline values: CDR1 SGHDT, CDR2 YYEEEE. The CDR3 nucleotides are TGTGCCAGCAGCCCGCTTAGTTGGGGGGGTTCCTACAATGAGCAGTTCTTC. The encoded protein is CASSPLSWGGSYNEQFF.

Regarding this clone: Other nucleotide sequences from this sample produce the same CDR3. The chain has TRBV5-1 and TRBJ1-5; D is uncertain. The CDR3 covers 13 residues. CDR1 and CDR2 from the germline V gene are SGHRS and YFSETQ. Trimming left V 2 bases short and J 6 bases short, with 9 bases between. As DNA, the CDR3 is TGCGCCAGCAGCTTCGAGGGCCGTCAGCCCCAGCATTTT. Translating it yields CASSFEGRQPQHF. Full variable domain (outside the CDR3, taken from reference TRBV5-1 and TRBJ1-5): KAGVTQTPRYLIKTRGQQVTLSCSPISGHRSVSWYQQTPGQGLQFLFEYFSETQRNKGNFPGRFSGRQFSNSRSEMNVSTLELGDSALYLCASSFEGRQPQHFGDGTRLSIL.

This chain joins TRBV5-1 and TRBJ1-4; possibly TRBD1 for D (5 bases). The germline gives CDR1 SGHRS, CDR2 YFSETQ. V was trimmed by 3 bases and J by 2 bases, leaving 8 bases between them. The CDR3 has 14 residues. CDR3 DNA sequence: TGCGCCAGCAGCTCGACAGTTACTAATGAAAAACTGTTTTTT. This sequence encodes CASSSTVTNEKLFF.

The J gene is TRBJ1-2, the V gene TRBV28; D unclear. This CDR3 has 11 residues. CDR1 is MDHEN and CDR2 is SYDVKM in the germline V gene. V lost 3 bases to trimming and J lost 7 bases, with 6 bases between them. The CDR3 region has the DNA TGTGCCAGCAGTTTGGAGTCTGGCTACACCTTC. Translating it yields CASSLESGYTF.

This chain links TRBV10-3 with TRBJ2-5; 13 nucleotides align to TRBD2. With 4 bases clipped from V and 5 bases from J, the junction kept 4 bases outside the gene matches. Germline CDR1 reads ENHRY; CDR2 reads SYGVKD. The CDR3 has 15 amino acids. CDR3 DNA: TGTGCCATCAGTGCTGGACTAGCGGGAGTGGAGACCCAGTACTTC. Protein: CAISAGLAGVETQYF.

Only one count was recorded for this clone. The rearrangement joins TRBV19 to TRBJ1-1, with 7 positions matching TRBD1. Germline V gene lookup returns CDR1 LNHDA and CDR2 SQIVND (reference sequence). This CDR3 has 14 amino acids. Unmatched junction bases numbered 8, after V lost 4 bases and J lost 6 bases. CDR3 nucleotide sequence: TGTGCCAGTAGTAGAAACAGGGGAGTATCTGAAGCTTTCTTT. It is translated as CASSRNRGVSEAFF.

The rearrangement joins TRBV7-9 to TRBJ2-7; 14 bases map to TRBD2. V lost 2 bases to trimming and J lost 5 bases; unmatched junction nucleotides: 8. Germline-derived CDR1 and CDR2 are SEHNR and FQNEAQ (reference sequence). CDR3 length: 17 residues. The DNA of the CDR3 is TGTGCCAGCAGCTTAACCCTGACTAGCGGGAGGGCCAACGAGCAGTACTTC. Its translation: CASSLTLTSGRANEQYF.

The chain combines TRBV5-1 with TRBJ1-1; tentatively, D is TRBD1 (6 bases). Trimming removed 4 bases from V and 6 bases from J, with 19 bases in between. This CDR3 contains 15 residues. Germline lookup yields CDR1 SGHRS and CDR2 YFSETQ. The DNA of the CDR3 is TGCGCCAGCAGCGCAGGAGGGGGAAGGTTCGCTGAAGCTTTCTTT. It specifies CASSAGGGRFAEAFF. Looking up the rest from reference TRBV5-1 and TRBJ1-1 gives the full variable domain: KAGVTQTPRYLIKTRGQQVTLSCSPISGHRSVSWYQQTPGQGLQFLFEYFSETQRNKGNFPGRFSGRQFSNSRSEMNVSTLELGDSALYLCASSAGGGRFAEAFFGQGTRLTVV.

This clone occurred a few times. This chain uses TRBV10-2 with TRBJ2-7; 8 nucleotides agree with TRBD1. Germline loops: CDR1 WSHSY, CDR2 SAAADI. Germline trimming cut 6 bases from V and 6 bases from J; bases unmatched to any gene: 4. This CDR3 is built from 12 residues. The CDR3 nucleotides read TGCGCCAGCAGACGCGACAGGGGCGAGCAGTACTTC. This gives the protein CASRRDRGEQYF.

The rearrangement joins TRBV2 to TRBJ2-7, with a weak D call TRBD2 (5 bases). Germline values: CDR1 SNHLY, CDR2 FYNNEI. V lost 7 bases and J lost 3, with 19 bases in between. The CDR3 consists of 15 residues. CDR3 sequence reads: CASKTPGVGLYEQYF. CDR3 nucleotide sequence: TGTGCCAGCAAGACCCCCGGGGTGGGCCTCTACGAGCAGTACTTC.

The chain's CDR3 is CASSVVGLAGAGEQYF. In nucleotides, the CDR3 is TGTGCCAGCAGCGTAGTGGGACTAGCGGGAGCCGGCGAGCAGTACTTC. This chain links TRBV9 with TRBJ2-7, with 14 positions matching TRBD2. The CDR3 extends over 16 amino acids. Trimming cost V 0 bases and J 6 bases; bases outside gene matches: 5. Germline assignment: CDR1 SGDLS and CDR2 YYNGEE.

This clone was seen once. V is TRBV7-2 and J is TRBJ2-3; TRBD2 aligns across 7 bases. Germline CDR1 SGHTA, CDR2 FQGNSA. This CDR3 is 16 amino acids long. V was pared by 3 bases and J by 4 bases, with 10 bases of the junction left unmatched. The CDR3 here is CASSLETSRPPDTQYF. CDR3 DNA: TGTGCCAGCAGCTTGGAGACTAGCCGCCCCCCAGATACGCAGTATTTT.

This clone was picked up one time. The J gene is TRBJ1-2, the V gene TRBV5-1; 12 positions match TRBD1. CDR1 and CDR2 from the germline V gene are SGHRS and YFSETQ. Unmatched junction bases numbered 9, after V lost 4 bases and J lost 8 bases. CDR3 length: 15 residues. The CDR3 region has the DNA TGCGCCAGCAGCCCGGCGGGACAGGGGGCCTGGGGCTACACCTTC. Translating gives CASSPAGQGAWGYTF. Full variable domain (missing parts from reference TRBV5-1 and TRBJ1-2): KAGVTQTPRYLIKTRGQQVTLSCSPISGHRSVSWYQQTPGQGLQFLFEYFSETQRNKGNFPGRFSGRQFSNSRSEMNVSTLELGDSALYLCASSPAGQGAWGYTFGSGTRLTVV.

The chain joins TRBV30 to TRBJ1-6; no definite D call. Germline V gene data show CDR1 as GTSNPN and CDR2 as SVGIG (reference sequence). The length of the CDR3 is 13 residues. V was shortened by 6 bases and J by 13 bases, with 19 bases between the two germline ends. This CDR3 reads CACVDGRIGPLHF. The CDR3 nucleotides are TGTGCCTGTGTGGACGGGCGGATAGGGCCCCTCCACTTT. Drawing the rest from reference TRBV30 and TRBJ1-6, the complete variable domain is SQTIHQWPATLVQPVGSPLSLECTVEGTSNPNLYWYRQAAGRGLQLLFYSVGIGQISSEVPQNLSASRPQDRQFILSSKKLLLSDSGFYLCACVDGRIGPLHFGNGTRLTVT.

The chain recombines TRBV7-9 with TRBJ2-3; the D is unclear. The ends were cut back, 1 base at V and 4 bases at J, with 9 bases in the middle. This CDR3 contains 14 residues. Germline loops: CDR1 SEHNR, CDR2 FQNEAQ (reference sequence). The CDR3, as DNA: TGTGCCAGCAGCTTAGTCTCTAGTGCAGATACGCAGTATTTT. Protein sequence: CASSLVSSADTQYF.

The V call is TRBV6-6, the J call TRBJ2-3, with 10 positions matching TRBD1. The J segment lost 6 bases and the V segment lost 5 bases, leaving 8 bases of the junction unmatched. Germline CDR1 is MNHNY and CDR2 is SVGAGI (reference sequence). The CDR3 extends over 15 amino acids. The CDR3 protein is CASSRDRGRSDTQYF. The CDR3 nucleotides read TGTGCCAGCAGTCGGGACAGGGGTCGGTCGGATACGCAGTATTTT.

The chain links TRBV29-1 to TRBJ1-3; no clear D gene. The CDR3 covers 13 residues. V gave up 4 bases and J gave up 0 bases, with 7 bases separating them. In germline, CDR1 is SQVTM, CDR2 ANQGSEA. CDR3 nucleotides: TGCAGCGTTGCTGGACGCTCTGGAAACACCATATATTTT. Translation: CSVAGRSGNTIYF.

The chain employs TRBV5-4 and TRBJ2-7, with a weak D call TRBD2 (6 bases). Trimming pared 1 base from V and 6 bases from J, leaving 17 bases between. The length of the CDR3 is 15 residues. Germline-derived CDR1 and CDR2 are SGHNT and YYREEE (reference sequence). CDR3 nucleotide sequence: TGTGCCAGCAGCTTGAGTTGGAGGGGAACCGGCGAGCAGTACTTC. Protein: CASSLSWRGTGEQYF.

This chain connects TRBV5-1 to TRBJ2-1, with D perhaps TRBD1 or TRBD2 (5 bases each). CDR3 length: 14 amino acids. Trimming stripped 5 bases from V and 6 bases from J, with 15 bases between. Germline V gene lookup returns CDR1 SGHRS and CDR2 YFSETQ. DNA of the CDR3: TGCGCCAGCAGTAGTCAGGGCGGGTTCAATGAGCAGTTCTTC. It specifies CASSSQGGFNEQFF.

The chain combines TRBV28 with TRBJ1-1; possible D gene TRBD1, 5 bases. Trimming took off 2 bases at V and 8 bases at J, with 9 bases between the two ends. Germline V lookup: CDR1 MDHEN, CDR2 SYDVKM. This CDR3 has 12 residues. The CDR3: CASSLIHREAFF. Written as DNA, the CDR3 is TGTGCCAGCAGTTTAATCCACAGGGAAGCTTTCTTT.

The chain employs TRBV6-4 and TRBJ2-1; TRBD1 matches 9 bases. Germline V gene data show CDR1 as MRHNA and CDR2 as SNTAGT. J lost 8 bases, V lost 5 bases, and 10 bases had no gene match. CDR3 length: 15 residues. CDR3 loop: CASSQEGQGLDEQFF. DNA for the CDR3: TGTGCCAGCAGTCAAGAAGGACAGGGGTTGGATGAGCAGTTCTTC.

The table lists this clone with a count of one. The V gene is TRBV20-1, the J gene TRBJ1-1; the D is unclear. V was pared by 0 bases and J by 8 bases, with 7 bases between. This CDR3 has 11 amino acids. Germline CDR1 and CDR2: DFQATT and SNEGSKA (reference sequence). DNA for the CDR3: TGCAGTGCTAGAGAAGAAATCGAAGCTTTCTTT. It translates to CSAREEIEAFF.

The V and J genes are TRBV4-3 and TRBJ2-1, with D perhaps matching TRBD1 (6 bases). This CDR3 has 14 residues. Germline V CDR1 and CDR2: LGHNA, YSLEER. V lost 7 bases and J 5 bases, leaving 15 bases between the germline ends. The CDR3 DNA sequence: TGCGCCAGCACCCGGGACAAAGATAACAATGAGCAGTTCTTC. This translates into CASTRDKDNNEQFF.